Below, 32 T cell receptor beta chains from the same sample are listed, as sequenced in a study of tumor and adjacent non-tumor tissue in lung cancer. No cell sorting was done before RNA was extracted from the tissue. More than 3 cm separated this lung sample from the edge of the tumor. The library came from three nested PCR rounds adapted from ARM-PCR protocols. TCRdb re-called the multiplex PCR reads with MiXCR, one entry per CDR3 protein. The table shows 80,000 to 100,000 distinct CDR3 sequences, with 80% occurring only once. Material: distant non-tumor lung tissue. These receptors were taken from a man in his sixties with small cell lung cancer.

The CDR3 loop is CASSLRLAGVDTGELFF. The CDR3 DNA follows: TGTGCCAGTAGTCTAAGACTAGCGGGAGTGGACACCGGGGAGCTGTTTTTT. This chain connects TRBV6-6 to TRBJ2-2, with 12 positions matching TRBD2. Germline lookup yields CDR1 MNHNY and CDR2 SVGAGI (reference sequence). Germline trimming cut 9 bases from V and 3 bases from J; bases unmatched to any gene: 11. The length of the CDR3 is 17 residues.

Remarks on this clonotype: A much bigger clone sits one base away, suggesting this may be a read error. The CDR3 loop reads CASSPPSPGTGGSYNEQFF. In DNA, the CDR3 is TGCGCCAGCAGCCCTCCCTCGCCCGGGACAGGGGGCAGCTACAATGAGCAGTTCTTC. V gene TRBV5-1 combines with J gene TRBJ2-1, with 12 positions matching TRBD1. With 4 bases clipped from V and 3 bases from J, the junction kept 14 bases outside the gene matches. The germline CDR1 and CDR2 sequences are SGHRS and YFSETQ. This CDR3 contains 19 residues.

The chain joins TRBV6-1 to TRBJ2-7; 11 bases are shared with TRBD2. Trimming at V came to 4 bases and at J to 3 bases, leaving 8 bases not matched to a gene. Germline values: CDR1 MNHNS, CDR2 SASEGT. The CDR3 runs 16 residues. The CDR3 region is CASSGLTSGIGYEQYF. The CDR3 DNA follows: TGTGCCAGCAGTGGCCTGACTAGCGGGATTGGCTACGAGCAGTACTTC.

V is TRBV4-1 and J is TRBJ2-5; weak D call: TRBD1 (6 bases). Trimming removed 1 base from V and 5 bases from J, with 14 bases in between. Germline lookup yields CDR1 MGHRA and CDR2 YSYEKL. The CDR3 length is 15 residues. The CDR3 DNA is TGCGCCAGCAGCCAAGGGTGGGGGCAGGGGGAGACCCAGTACTTC. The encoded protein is CASSQGWGQGETQYF.

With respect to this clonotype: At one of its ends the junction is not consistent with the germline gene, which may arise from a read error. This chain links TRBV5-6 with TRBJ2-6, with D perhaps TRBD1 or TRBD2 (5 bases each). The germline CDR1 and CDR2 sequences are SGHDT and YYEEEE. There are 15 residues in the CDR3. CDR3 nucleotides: TGTCCCAGCAGCTTAGACAATTCCGGGGCCAACCTCCTGACTTTC. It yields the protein CPSSLDNSGANLLTF.

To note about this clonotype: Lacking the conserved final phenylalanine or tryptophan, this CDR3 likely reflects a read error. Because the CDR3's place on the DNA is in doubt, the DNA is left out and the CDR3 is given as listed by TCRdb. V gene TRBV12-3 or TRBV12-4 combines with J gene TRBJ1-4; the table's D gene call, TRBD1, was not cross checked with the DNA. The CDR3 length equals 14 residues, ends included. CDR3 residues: CASSFFGGEEKLYL.

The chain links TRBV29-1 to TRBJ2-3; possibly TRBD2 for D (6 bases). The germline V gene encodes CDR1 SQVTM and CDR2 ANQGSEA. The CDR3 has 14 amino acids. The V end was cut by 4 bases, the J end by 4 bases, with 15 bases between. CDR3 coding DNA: TGCAGCGTTGCCCAGACTAGGCACGCAGATACGCAGTATTTT. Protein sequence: CSVAQTRHADTQYF.

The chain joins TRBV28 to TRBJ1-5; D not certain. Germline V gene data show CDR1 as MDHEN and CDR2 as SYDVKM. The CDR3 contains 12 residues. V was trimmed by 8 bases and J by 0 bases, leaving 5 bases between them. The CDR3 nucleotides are TGTGCCAGCTACAGTAGCAATCAGCCCCAGCATTTT. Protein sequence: CASYSSNQPQHF.

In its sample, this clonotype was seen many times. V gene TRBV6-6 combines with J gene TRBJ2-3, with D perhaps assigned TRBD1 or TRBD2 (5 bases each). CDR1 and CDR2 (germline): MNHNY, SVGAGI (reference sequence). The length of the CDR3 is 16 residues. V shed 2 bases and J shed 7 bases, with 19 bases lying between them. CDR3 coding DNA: TGTGCCAGCAGTTACCCTCGTGGGGGAGATGAAAATACGCAGTATTTT. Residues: CASSYPRGGDENTQYF.

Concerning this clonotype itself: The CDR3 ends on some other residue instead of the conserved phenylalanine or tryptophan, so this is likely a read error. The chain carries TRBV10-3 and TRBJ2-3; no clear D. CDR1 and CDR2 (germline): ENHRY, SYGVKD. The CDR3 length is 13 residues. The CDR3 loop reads CAISEDGADKQYY. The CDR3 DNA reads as TGTGCCATCAGTGAGGACGGAGCAGATAAGCAGTATTAT.

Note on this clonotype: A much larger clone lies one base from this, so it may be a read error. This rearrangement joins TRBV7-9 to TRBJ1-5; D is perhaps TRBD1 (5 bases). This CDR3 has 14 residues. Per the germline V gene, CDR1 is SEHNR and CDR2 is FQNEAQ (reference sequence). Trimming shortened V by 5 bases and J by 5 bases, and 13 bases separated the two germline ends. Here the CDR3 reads CASSNQGRDQPQHF. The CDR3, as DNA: TGTGCCAGCAGCAATCAGGGTAGAGATCAGCCCCAGCATTTT.

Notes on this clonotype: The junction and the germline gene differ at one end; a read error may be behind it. CDR3 amino acids: CASSPLAGGSRDTGELFF. The CDR3 bases are TGCGCCAGCAGCCCTCTGGCGGGGGGATCGAGGGACACCGGTGAGCTGTTTTTT. The V and J genes are TRBV5-1 and TRBJ2-2; 8 bases map to TRBD2. The CDR3 sequence is 18 residues long. Germline V gene sequence: CDR1 SGHRS, CDR2 YFSETQ.

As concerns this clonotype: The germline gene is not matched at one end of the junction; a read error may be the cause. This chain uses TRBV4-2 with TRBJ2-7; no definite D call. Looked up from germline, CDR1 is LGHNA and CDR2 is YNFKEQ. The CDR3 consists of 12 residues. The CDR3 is CVSSQECMEQYF. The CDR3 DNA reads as TGTGTCAGCAGCCAAGAATGTATGGAGCAGTACTTC.

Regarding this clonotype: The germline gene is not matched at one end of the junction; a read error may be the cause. The CDR3: CVSSFTGGQFF. CDR3 nucleotide sequence: TGTGTCAGCAGTTTCACCGGGGGGCAGTTCTTC. The genes are TRBV12-3 or TRBV12-4 and TRBJ2-1, with D tentatively TRBD2 (6 bases). This CDR3 has 11 residues.

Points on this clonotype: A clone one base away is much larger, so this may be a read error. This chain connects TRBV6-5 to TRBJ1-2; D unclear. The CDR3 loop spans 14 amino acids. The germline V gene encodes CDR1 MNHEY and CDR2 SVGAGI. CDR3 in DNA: TGTGCCAGCACTCGATTTTCGGGCATCAATGGCTGCACCTTC. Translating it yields CASTRFSGINGCTF.

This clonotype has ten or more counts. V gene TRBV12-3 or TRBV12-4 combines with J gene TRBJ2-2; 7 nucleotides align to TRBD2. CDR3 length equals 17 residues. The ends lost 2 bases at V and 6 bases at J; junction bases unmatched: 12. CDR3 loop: CASSLSGGGSLAGELFF. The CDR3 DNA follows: TGTGCCAGCAGTTTATCGGGCGGCGGGAGCTTGGCCGGGGAGCTGTTTTTT.

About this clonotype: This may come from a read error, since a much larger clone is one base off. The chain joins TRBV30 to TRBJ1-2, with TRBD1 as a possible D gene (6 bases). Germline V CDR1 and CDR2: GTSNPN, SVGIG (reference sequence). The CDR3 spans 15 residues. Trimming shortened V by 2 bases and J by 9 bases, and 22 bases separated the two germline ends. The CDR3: CAWSIHRDSPARYTF. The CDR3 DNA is TGTGCCTGGAGTATTCACAGGGATTCCCCCGCTCGCTACACCTTC.

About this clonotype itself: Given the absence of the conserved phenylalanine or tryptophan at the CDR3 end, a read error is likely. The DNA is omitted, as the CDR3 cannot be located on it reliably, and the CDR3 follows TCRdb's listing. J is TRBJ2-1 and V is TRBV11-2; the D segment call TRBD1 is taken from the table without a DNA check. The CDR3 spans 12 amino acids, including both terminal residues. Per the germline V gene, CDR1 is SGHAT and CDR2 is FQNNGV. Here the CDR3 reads CASSLVFPLMAL.

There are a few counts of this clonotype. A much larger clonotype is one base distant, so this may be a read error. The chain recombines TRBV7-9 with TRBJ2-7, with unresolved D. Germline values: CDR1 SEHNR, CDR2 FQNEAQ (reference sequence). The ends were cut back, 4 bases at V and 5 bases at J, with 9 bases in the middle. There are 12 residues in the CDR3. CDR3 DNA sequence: TGTGCCAGCAGCTATGGCAGCCACGAGCAGTACTTC. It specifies CASSYGSHEQYF.

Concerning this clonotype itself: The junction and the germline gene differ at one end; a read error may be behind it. DNA of the CDR3: TGCGCCAGCATCCGAGGGGGGAGCTCCTACGAGCAGTACTTC. This encodes CASIRGGSSYEQYF. The chain joins TRBV6-2 or TRBV6-3 to TRBJ2-7; D may correspond to TRBD1 or TRBD2 (6 bases each). The germline CDR1 and CDR2 sequences are MNHEY and SVGEGT. This CDR3 spans 14 amino acids.

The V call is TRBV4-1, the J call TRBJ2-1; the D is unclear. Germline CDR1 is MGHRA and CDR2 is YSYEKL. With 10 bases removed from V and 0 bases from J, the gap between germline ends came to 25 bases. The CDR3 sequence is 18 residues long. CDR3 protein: CANSQDLMGLSSYNEQFF. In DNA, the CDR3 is TGCGCCAATAGCCAAGATCTAATGGGTCTGAGCTCCTACAATGAGCAGTTCTTC.

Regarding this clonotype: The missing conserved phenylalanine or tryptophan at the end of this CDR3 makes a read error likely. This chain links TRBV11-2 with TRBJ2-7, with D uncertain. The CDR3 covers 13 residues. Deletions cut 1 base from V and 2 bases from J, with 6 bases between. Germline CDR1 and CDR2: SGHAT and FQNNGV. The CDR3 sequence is CASSLGVTYEQYC. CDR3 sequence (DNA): TGTGCCAGCAGCTTAGGGGTGACCTACGAGCAGTACTGT.

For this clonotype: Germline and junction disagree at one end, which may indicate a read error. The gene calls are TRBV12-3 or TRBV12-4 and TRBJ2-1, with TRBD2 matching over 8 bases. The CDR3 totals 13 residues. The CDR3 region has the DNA TGTGCCAACAGTCCTGGGACTAGAGATGAGCAGGTCTTC. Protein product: CANSPGTRDEQVF.

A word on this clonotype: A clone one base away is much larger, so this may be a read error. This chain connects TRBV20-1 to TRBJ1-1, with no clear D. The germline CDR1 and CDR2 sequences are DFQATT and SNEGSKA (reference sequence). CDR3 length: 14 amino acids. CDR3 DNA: TGCAGTGCTAGAGATCATGGGGTAGACACTGAAGCTCTCTTT. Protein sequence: CSARDHGVDTEALF.

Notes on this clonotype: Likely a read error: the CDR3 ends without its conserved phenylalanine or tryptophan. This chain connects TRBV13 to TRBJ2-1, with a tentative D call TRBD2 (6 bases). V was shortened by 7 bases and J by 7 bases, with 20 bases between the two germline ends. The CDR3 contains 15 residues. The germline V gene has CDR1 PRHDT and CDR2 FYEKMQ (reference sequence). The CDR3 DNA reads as TGTGCCAGCAACTTGGGAGGTAACTCCGATAATGAGCAGTTCCTC. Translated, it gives CASNLGGNSDNEQFL.

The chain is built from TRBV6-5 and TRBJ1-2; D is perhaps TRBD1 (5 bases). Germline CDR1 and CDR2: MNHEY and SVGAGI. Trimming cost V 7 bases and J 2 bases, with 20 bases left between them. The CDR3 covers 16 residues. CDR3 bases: TGTGCCAGCACCTCCGTCACTGGGACGGGGAACTATGGCTACACCTTC. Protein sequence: CASTSVTGTGNYGYTF.

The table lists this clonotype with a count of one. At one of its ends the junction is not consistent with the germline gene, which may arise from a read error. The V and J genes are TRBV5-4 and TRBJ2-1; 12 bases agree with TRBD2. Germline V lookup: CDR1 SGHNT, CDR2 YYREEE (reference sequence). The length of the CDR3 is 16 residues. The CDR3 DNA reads TGTACCAACAGCAAGACTAGCGGGGGACGGGGAGGGGAGCAGTTTTTC. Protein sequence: CTNSKTSGGRGGEQFF.

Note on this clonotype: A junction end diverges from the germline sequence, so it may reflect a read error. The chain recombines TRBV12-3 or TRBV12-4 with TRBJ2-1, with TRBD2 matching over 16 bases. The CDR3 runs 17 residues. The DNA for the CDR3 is TGTGTCAGCAGCACTCTCCTGGGACTAGCGGGAGGGAATGAGCAGTTCTTC. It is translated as CVSSTLLGLAGGNEQFF.

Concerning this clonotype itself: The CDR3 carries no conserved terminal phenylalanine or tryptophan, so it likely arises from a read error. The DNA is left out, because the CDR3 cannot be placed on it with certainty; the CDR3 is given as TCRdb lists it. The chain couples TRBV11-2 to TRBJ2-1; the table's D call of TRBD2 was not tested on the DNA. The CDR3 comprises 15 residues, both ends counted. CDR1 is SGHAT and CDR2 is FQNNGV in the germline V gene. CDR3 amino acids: CASRYGGASGNEQLL.

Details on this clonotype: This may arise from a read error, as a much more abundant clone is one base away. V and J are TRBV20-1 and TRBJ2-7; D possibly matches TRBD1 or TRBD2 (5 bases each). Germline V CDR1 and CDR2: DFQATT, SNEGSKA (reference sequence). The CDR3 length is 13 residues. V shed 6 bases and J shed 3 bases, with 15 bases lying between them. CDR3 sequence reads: CSAVIRDHYEQYF. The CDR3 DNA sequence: TGCAGTGCAGTCATCCGGGACCACTACGAGCAGTACTTC.

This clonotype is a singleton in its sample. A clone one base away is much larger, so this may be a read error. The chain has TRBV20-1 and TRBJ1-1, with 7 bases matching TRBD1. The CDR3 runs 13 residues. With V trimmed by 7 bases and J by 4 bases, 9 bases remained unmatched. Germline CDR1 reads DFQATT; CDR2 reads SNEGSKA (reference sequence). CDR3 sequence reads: CSVTRQGSTEAFF. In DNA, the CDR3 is TGCAGTGTAACTAGACAGGGAAGCACTGAAGCTTTCTTT.

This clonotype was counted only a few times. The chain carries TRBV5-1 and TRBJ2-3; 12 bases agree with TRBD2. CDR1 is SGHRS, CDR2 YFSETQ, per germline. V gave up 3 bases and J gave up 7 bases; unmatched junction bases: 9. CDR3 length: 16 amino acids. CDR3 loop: CASSSLAGGAANTQYF. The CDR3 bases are TGCGCCAGCAGCTCCCTAGCGGGAGGGGCCGCAAATACGCAGTATTTT.